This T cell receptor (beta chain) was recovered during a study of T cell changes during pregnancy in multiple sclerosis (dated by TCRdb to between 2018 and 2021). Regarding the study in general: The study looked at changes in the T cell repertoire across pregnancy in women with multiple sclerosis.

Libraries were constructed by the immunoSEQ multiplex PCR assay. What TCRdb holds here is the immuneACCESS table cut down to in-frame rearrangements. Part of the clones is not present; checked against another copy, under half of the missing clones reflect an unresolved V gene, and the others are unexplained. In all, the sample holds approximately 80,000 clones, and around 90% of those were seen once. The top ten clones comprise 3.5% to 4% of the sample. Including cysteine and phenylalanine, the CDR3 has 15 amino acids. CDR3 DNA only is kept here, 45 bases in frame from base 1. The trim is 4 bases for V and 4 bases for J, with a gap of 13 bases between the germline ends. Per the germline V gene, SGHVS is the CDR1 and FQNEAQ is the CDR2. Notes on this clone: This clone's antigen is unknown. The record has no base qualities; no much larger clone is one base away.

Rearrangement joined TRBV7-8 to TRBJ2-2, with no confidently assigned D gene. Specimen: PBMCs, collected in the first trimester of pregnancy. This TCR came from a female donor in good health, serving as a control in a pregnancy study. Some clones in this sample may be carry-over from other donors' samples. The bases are TGTGCCAGCAGCTCGCTCCCTCCAGGCACCGGGGAGCTGTTTTTT. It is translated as CASSSLPPGTGELFF.